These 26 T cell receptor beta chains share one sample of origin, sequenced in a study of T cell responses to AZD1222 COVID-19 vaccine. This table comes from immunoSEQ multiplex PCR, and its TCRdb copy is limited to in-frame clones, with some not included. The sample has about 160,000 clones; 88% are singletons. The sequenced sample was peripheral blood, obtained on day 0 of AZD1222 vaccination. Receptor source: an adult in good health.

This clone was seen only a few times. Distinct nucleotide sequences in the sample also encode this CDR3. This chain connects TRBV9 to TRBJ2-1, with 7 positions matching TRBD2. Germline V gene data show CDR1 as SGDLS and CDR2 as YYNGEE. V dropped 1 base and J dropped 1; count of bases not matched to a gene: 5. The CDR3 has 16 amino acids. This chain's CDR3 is CASSVSRGGSYNEQFF. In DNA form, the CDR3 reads TGTGCCAGCAGCGTATCCCGCGGGGGTTCCTACAATGAGCAGTTCTTC.

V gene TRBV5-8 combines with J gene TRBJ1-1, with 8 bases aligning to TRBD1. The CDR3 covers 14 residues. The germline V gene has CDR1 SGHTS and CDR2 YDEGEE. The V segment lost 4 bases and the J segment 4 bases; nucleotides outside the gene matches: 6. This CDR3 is CASSLTGGLTEAFF. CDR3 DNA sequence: TGTGCCAGCAGCCTTACAGGGGGACTCACTGAAGCTTTCTTT.

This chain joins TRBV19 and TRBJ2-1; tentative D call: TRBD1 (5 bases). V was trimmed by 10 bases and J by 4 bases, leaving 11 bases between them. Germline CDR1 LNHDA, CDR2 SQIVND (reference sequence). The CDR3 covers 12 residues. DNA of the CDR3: TGTGCCAATACTCAGGGATACAATGAGCAGTTCTTC. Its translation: CANTQGYNEQFF.

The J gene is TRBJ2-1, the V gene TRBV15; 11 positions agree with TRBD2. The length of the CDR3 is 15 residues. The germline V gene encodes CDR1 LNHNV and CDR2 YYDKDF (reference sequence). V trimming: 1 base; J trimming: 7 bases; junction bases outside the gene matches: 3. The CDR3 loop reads CATSRGLAGGNEQFF. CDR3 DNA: TGTGCCACCAGCAGAGGGCTAGCGGGAGGAAATGAGCAGTTCTTC.

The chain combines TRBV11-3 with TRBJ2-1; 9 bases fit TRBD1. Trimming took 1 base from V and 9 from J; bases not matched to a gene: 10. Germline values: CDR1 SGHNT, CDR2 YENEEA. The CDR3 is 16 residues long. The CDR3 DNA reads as TGTGCCAGCAGCTTAGCCCGGGACAGGGCGTTGGGTGAGCAGTTCTTC. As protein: CASSLARDRALGEQFF.

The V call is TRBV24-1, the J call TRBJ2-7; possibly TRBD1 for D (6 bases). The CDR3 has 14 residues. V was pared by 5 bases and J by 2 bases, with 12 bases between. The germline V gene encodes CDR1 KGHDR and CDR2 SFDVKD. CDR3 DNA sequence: TGTGCCACCAGTGTAGCACAGGGACCCTACGAGCAGTACTTC. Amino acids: CATSVAQGPYEQYF.

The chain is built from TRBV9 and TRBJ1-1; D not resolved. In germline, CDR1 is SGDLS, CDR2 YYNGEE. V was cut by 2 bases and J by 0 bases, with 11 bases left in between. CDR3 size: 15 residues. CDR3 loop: CASSVGETMNTEAFF. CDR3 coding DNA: TGTGCCAGCAGCGTCGGAGAAACCATGAACACTGAAGCTTTCTTT.

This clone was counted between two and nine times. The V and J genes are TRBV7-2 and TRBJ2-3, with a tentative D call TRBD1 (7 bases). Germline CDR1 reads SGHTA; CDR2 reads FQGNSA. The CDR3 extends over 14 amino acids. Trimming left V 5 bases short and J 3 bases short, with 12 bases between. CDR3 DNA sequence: TGTGCCAGCAGCACGACAGGGAGGACAGATACGCAGTATTTT. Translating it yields CASSTTGRTDTQYF.

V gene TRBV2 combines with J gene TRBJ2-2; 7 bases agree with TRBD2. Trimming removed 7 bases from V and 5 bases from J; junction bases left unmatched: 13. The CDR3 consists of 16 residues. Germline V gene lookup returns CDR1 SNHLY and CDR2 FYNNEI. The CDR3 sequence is CASTPSGGSWTGELFF. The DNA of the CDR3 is TGTGCCAGCACCCCCTCGGGCGGGAGTTGGACCGGGGAGCTGTTTTTT.

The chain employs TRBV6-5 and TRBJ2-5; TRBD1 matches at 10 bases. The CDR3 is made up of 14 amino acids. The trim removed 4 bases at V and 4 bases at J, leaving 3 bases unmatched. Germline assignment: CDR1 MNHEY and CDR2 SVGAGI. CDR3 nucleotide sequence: TGTGCCAGCAGTTTGACAGGGGGCGGAGAGACCCAGTACTTC. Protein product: CASSLTGGGETQYF.

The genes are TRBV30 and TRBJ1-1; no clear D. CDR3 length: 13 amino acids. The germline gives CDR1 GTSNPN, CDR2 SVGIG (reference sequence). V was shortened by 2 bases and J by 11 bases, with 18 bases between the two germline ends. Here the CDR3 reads CAWSPSPAVPAFF. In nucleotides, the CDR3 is TGTGCCTGGAGTCCATCACCCGCCGTTCCCGCTTTCTTT.

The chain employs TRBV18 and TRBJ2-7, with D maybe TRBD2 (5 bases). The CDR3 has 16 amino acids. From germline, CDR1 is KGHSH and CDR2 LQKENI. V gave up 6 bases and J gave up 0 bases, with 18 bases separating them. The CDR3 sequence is CASSRVTGLSSYEQYF. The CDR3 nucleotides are TGTGCCAGCTCGCGGGTCACGGGCCTGAGCTCCTACGAGCAGTACTTC.

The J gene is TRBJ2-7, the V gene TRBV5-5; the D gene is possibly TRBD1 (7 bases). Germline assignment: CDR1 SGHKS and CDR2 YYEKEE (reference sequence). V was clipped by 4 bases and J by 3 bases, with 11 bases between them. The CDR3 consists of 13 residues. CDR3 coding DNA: TGTGCCAGCAGCCCAGGGGGGAACTACGAGCAGTACTTC. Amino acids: CASSPGGNYEQYF.

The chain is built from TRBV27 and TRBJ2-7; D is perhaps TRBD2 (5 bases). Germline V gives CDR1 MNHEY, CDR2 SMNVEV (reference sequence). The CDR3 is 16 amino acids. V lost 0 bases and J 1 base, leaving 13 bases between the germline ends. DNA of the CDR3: TGTGCCAGCAGTTTATCGGAAACTAGTTTATCCTACGAGCAGTACTTC. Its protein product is CASSLSETSLSYEQYF.

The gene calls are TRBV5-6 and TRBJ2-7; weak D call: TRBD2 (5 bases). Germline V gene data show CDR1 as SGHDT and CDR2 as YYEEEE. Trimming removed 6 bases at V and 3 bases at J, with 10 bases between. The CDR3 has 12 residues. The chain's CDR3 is CASTIEGYEQYF. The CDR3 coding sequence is TGTGCCAGCACCATCGAGGGCTACGAGCAGTACTTC. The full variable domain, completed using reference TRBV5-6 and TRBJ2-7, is DAGVTQSPTHLIKTRGQQVTLRCSPKSGHDTVSWYQQALGQGPQFIFQYYEEEERQRGNFPDRFSGHQFPNYSSELNVNALLLGDSALYLCASTIEGYEQYFGPGTRLTVT.

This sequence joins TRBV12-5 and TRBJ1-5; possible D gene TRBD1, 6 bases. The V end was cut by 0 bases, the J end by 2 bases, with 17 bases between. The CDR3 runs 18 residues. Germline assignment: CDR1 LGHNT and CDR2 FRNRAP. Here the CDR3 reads CASGLVPKGVRGNQPQHF. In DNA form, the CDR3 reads TGTGCTAGTGGTTTGGTACCGAAGGGGGTCCGAGGCAATCAGCCCCAGCATTTT.

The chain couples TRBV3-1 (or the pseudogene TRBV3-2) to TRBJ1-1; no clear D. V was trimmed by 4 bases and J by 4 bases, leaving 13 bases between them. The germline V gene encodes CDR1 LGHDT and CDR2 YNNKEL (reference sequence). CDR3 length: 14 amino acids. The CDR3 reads CASSPPTVGTEAFF. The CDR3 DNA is TGTGCCAGCAGCCCACCTACAGTAGGCACTGAAGCTTTCTTT.

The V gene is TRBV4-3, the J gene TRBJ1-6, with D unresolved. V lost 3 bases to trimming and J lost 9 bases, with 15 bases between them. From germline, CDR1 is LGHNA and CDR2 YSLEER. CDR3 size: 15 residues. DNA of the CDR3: TGCGCCAGCAGCCAGGACCTGGAGGTGGCTTCACCCCTCCACTTT. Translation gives CASSQDLEVASPLHF.

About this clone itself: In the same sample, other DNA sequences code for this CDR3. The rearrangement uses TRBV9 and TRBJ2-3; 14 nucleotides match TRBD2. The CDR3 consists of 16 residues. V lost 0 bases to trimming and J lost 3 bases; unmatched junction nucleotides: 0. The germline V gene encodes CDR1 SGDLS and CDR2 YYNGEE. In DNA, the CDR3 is TGTGCCAGCAGCGTAGGACTAGCGGGAGGGACAGATACGCAGTATTTT. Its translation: CASSVGLAGGTDTQYF. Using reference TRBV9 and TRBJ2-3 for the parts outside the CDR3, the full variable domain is DSGVTQTPKHLITATGQRVTLRCSPRSGDLSVYWYQQSLDQGLQFLIQYYNGEERAKGNILERFSAQQFPDLHSELNLSSLELGDSALYFCASSVGLAGGTDTQYFGPGTRLTVL.

The CDR3 DNA is TGCGCCAGCAGCTTTCGGGACAGGGGACCCCTTTATAGCAATCAGCCCCAGCATTTT. It codes for CASSFRDRGPLYSNQPQHF. The chain has TRBV5-1 and TRBJ1-5, with 10 bases identical to TRBD1. CDR3 length equals 19 residues. Trimming at V came to 2 bases and at J to 0 bases, leaving 11 bases not matched to a gene. Per the germline V gene, CDR1 is SGHRS and CDR2 is YFSETQ.

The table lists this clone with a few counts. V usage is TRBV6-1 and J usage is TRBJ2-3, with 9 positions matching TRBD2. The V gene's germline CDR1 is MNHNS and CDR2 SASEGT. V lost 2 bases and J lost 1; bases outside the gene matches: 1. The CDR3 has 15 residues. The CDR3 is CASSEIAGGTDTQYF. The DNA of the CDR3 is TGTGCCAGCAGTGAAATAGCGGGGGGCACAGATACGCAGTATTTT.

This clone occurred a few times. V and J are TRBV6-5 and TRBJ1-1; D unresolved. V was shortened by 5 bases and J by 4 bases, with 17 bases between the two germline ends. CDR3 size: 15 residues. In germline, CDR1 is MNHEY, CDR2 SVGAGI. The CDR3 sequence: CASSPMETAGTEAFF. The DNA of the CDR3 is TGTGCCAGCAGTCCGATGGAGACCGCGGGCACTGAAGCTTTCTTT.

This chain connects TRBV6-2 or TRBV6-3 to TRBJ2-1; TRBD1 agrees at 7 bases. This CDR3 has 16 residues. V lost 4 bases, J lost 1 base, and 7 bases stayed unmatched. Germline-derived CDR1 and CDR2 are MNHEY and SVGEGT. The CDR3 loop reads CASSWSLGQSYNEQFF. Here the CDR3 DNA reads TGTGCCAGCAGTTGGAGCTTGGGACAGTCCTACAATGAGCAGTTCTTC.

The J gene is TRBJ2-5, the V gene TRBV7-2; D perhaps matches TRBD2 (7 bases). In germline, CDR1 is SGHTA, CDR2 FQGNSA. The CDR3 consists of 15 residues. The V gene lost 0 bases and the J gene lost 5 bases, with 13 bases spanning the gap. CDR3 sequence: CASSLALQGGETQYF. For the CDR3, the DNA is TGTGCCAGCAGCTTAGCCCTACAGGGAGGGGAGACCCAGTACTTC.

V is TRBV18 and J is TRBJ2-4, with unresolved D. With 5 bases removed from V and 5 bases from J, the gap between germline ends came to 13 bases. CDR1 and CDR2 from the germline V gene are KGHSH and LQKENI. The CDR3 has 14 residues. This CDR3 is CASSSLGFQNIQYF. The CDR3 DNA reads TGTGCCAGCTCATCACTCGGCTTCCAAAACATTCAGTACTTC.

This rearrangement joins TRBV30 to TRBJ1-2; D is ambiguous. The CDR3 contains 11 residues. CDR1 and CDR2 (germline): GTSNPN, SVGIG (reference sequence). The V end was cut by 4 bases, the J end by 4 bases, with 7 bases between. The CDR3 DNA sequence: TGTGCCTGGACCTACGGCTATGGCTACACCTTC. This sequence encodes CAWTYGYGYTF.